Presented here are 28 T cell receptor beta chains from one specimen sequenced in a study of blood T cell repertoires in COVID-19. The table came from immunoSEQ multiplex PCR; TCRdb's copy has only in-frame clones and leaves some out. Found here are 90,000 to 120,000 clones, roughly 90% of them singletons; the top ten hold 4.9%. The sample consisted of peripheral blood. The receptors were sampled from a man in his forties or fifties with active or convalescent COVID-19.

The rearrangement links TRBV19 to TRBJ1-5; 7 bases match TRBD1. The CDR3 has 15 residues. The germline V gene encodes CDR1 LNHDA and CDR2 SQIVND (reference sequence). J was trimmed by 3 bases and V by 9 bases; bases with no gene match: 11. The CDR3 DNA is TGTGCCAGCCAGACAGGGCCGGGGCACAATCAGCCCCAGCATTTT. It is translated as CASQTGPGHNQPQHF.

The sample holds one count of this clone. The gene calls are TRBV10-3 and TRBJ2-3, with 10 bases that match TRBD1. The J segment lost 2 bases and the V segment lost 4 bases, leaving 18 bases of the junction unmatched. The CDR3 spans 20 residues. CDR1 and CDR2 (germline): ENHRY, SYGVKD. CDR3 coding DNA: TGTGCCATCAGTGCAAAAGGACAGGGGGTGGGTAGCGGGAACACAGATACGCAGTATTTT. Its translation: CAISAKGQGVGSGNTDTQYF.

The chain is built from TRBV13 and TRBJ1-3; D perhaps matches TRBD1 (6 bases). V lost 4 bases and J 0 bases, leaving 10 bases between the germline ends. Germline V gene lookup returns CDR1 PRHDT and CDR2 FYEKMQ (reference sequence). CDR3 length: 15 amino acids. CDR3 sequence: CASSSRGVSGNTIYF. CDR3 coding DNA: TGTGCCAGCAGCTCCAGGGGCGTCTCTGGAAACACCATATATTTT.

J is TRBJ2-1 and V is TRBV27; 10 bases align to TRBD2. Unmatched junction bases numbered 5, after V lost 5 bases and J lost 4 bases. This CDR3 spans 15 amino acids. Looked up from germline, CDR1 is MNHEY and CDR2 is SMNVEV (reference sequence). As DNA, the CDR3 is TGTGCCAGCAGTCAGCTAGCGGGAGTTTACAATGAGCAGTTCTTC. Translating it yields CASSQLAGVYNEQFF.

The genes are TRBV11-3 and TRBJ2-1; 16 nucleotides match TRBD2. There are 16 residues in the CDR3. Trimming at V came to 4 bases and at J to 4 bases, leaving 1 base not matched to a gene. Germline V CDR1 and CDR2: SGHNT, YENEEA. The CDR3, as DNA: TGTGCCAGCAGCTCGGGACTAGCGGGAGGGTACAATGAGCAGTTCTTC. Protein product: CASSSGLAGGYNEQFF.

The chain employs TRBV28 and TRBJ1-5; 9 bases are shared with TRBD1. The CDR3 runs 13 residues. V shed 5 bases, J shed 9 bases, and the junction held 5 bases outside the gene matches. Per the germline V gene, CDR1 is MDHEN and CDR2 is SYDVKM. This chain's CDR3 is CASSRTGAGPQHF. CDR3 in DNA: TGTGCCAGCAGTCGGACAGGGGCCGGGCCCCAGCATTTT. Combining the CDR3 with reference TRBV28 and TRBJ1-5 gives the whole variable domain DVKVTQSSRYLVKRTGEKVFLECVQDMDHENMFWYRQDPGLGLRLIYFSYDVKMKEKGDIPEGYSVSREKKERFSLILESASTNQTSMYLCASSRTGAGPQHFGDGTRLSIL.

This chain joins TRBV29-1 and TRBJ1-2; 8 nucleotides align to TRBD1. J gave up 4 bases and V 1 base, and 2 bases lay outside the gene matches. The CDR3 consists of 13 residues. Germline loops: CDR1 SQVTM, CDR2 ANQGSEA. The CDR3: CSVEGGQAYGYTF. DNA of the CDR3: TGCAGCGTTGAAGGGGGACAGGCCTATGGCTACACCTTC.

The J gene is TRBJ2-7, the V gene TRBV28; tentative D call: TRBD1 (5 bases). The V end was cut by 6 bases, the J end by 2 bases, with 11 bases between. The CDR3 spans 13 residues. Looked up from germline, CDR1 is MDHEN and CDR2 is SYDVKM. CDR3 region: CASSPGHTYEQYF. In nucleotides, the CDR3 is TGTGCCAGCAGCCCAGGACATACCTACGAGCAGTACTTC.

The chain combines TRBV28 with TRBJ2-2, with TRBD1 matching over 11 bases. J gave up 14 bases and V 6 bases, and 5 bases lay outside the gene matches. Germline V lookup: CDR1 MDHEN, CDR2 SYDVKM. The CDR3 loop spans 12 amino acids. CDR3 region: CASSPGTGGLFF. The CDR3 coding sequence is TGTGCCAGCAGCCCCGGGACAGGGGGTCTGTTTTTT. Complete variable domain (other parts from reference TRBV28 and TRBJ2-2): DVKVTQSSRYLVKRTGEKVFLECVQDMDHENMFWYRQDPGLGLRLIYFSYDVKMKEKGDIPEGYSVSREKKERFSLILESASTNQTSMYLCASSPGTGGLFFGEGSRLTVL.

This clone appeared a single time. This chain's CDR3 is CASKYRRAGVRYEQYF. The CDR3 nucleotides are TGTGCCAGTAAGTACCGGAGAGCGGGAGTACGCTACGAGCAGTACTTC. The chain uses TRBV19 and TRBJ2-7; 8 nucleotides align to TRBD2. The V and J ends lost 7 bases and 3 bases, in that order; junction bases with no gene match: 14. CDR1 and CDR2 from the germline V gene are LNHDA and SQIVND (reference sequence). CDR3 length: 16 residues.

The chain links TRBV6-4 to TRBJ2-3; D call uncertain. This CDR3 is built from 14 residues. V was clipped by 2 bases and J by 1 base, with 7 bases between them. Germline CDR1 reads MRHNA; CDR2 reads SNTAGT. CDR3 protein: CASSDRQGTDTQYF. Here the CDR3 DNA reads TGTGCCAGCAGTGACCGGCAGGGCACAGATACGCAGTATTTT.

The sample holds one count of this clone. CDR3 nucleotides: TGTGCCAGCAGGCTGAAAGCGGGAGACCTCCAAGAGACCCAGTACTTC. Translating it yields CASRLKAGDLQETQYF. J is TRBJ2-5 and V is TRBV4-2, with 8 nucleotides matching TRBD2. The CDR3 is 16 residues long. V dropped 6 bases and J dropped 1; count of bases not matched to a gene: 10. CDR1 is LGHNA and CDR2 is YNFKEQ in the germline V gene.

The chain is built from TRBV5-6 and TRBJ2-7; 7 bases map to TRBD1. The CDR3 length is 12 residues. J was trimmed by 6 bases and V by 7 bases; bases with no gene match: 7. The V gene's germline CDR1 is SGHDT and CDR2 YYEEEE. CDR3 DNA sequence: TGTGCCAGCGGAAGAGGGGGCCTCGAGCAGTACTTC. Protein sequence: CASGRGGLEQYF. The full variable domain, in which reference TRBV5-6 and TRBJ2-7 provide the parts outside the CDR3, is DAGVTQSPTHLIKTRGQQVTLRCSPKSGHDTVSWYQQALGQGPQFIFQYYEEEERQRGNFPDRFSGHQFPNYSSELNVNALLLGDSALYLCASGRGGLEQYFGPGTRLTVT.

The V gene is TRBV7-2, the J gene TRBJ2-7, with D possibly being TRBD1 (5 bases). Germline V gene sequence: CDR1 SGHTA, CDR2 FQGNSA. Trimming cost V 3 bases and J 5 bases, with 11 bases left between them. The CDR3 totals 13 residues. DNA for the CDR3: TGTGCCAGCAGCTTCCAGGGTACCCACGAGCAGTACTTC. Translation gives CASSFQGTHEQYF.

The rearrangement links TRBV9 to TRBJ2-3; perhaps TRBD2 as D (6 bases). Trimming pared 0 bases from V and 2 bases from J, leaving 10 bases between. Germline CDR1 SGDLS, CDR2 YYNGEE. This CDR3 is 15 amino acids long. CDR3 bases: TGTGCCAGCAGCGTAGATTCGGGACTCACAGATACGCAGTATTTT. The encoded protein is CASSVDSGLTDTQYF.

The chain combines TRBV3-1 (or the pseudogene TRBV3-2) with TRBJ1-4, with D maybe TRBD1 (5 bases). The V end was cut by 0 bases, the J end by 7 bases, with 12 bases between. CDR3 size: 15 residues. Germline values: CDR1 LGHDT, CDR2 YNNKEL (reference sequence). In DNA form, the CDR3 reads TGTGCCAGCAGCCAAGACGGGGGAAGGGGTGAAAAACTGTTTTTT. Its translation is CASSQDGGRGEKLFF.

The chain uses TRBV14 and TRBJ1-3; 8 nucleotides match TRBD1. CDR3 length equals 15 residues. The trim removed 4 bases at V and 0 bases at J, leaving 2 bases unmatched. Germline-derived CDR1 and CDR2 are SGHDN and FVKESK. The CDR3 loop is CASSLDRVSGNTIYF. The CDR3 DNA reads TGTGCCAGCAGCCTGGACAGGGTCTCTGGAAACACCATATATTTT.

The chain joins TRBV28 to TRBJ1-4; 8 positions match TRBD1. The germline gives CDR1 MDHEN, CDR2 SYDVKM. V shed 5 bases and J 7 bases; nucleotides not matched to a gene: 18. The CDR3 is 18 amino acids. The CDR3: CASSPPGVQGALGEKLFF. CDR3 sequence (DNA): TGTGCCAGCAGTCCACCCGGTGTGCAGGGGGCGCTTGGTGAAAAACTGTTTTTT. Together with reference TRBV28 and TRBJ1-4, the CDR3 gives the full variable domain: DVKVTQSSRYLVKRTGEKVFLECVQDMDHENMFWYRQDPGLGLRLIYFSYDVKMKEKGDIPEGYSVSREKKERFSLILESASTNQTSMYLCASSPPGVQGALGEKLFFGSGTQLSVL.

V usage is TRBV7-9 and J usage is TRBJ1-1; possibly TRBD1 for D (6 bases). The V and J ends lost 7 bases and 1 base respectively, with 10 bases between them. This CDR3 region has 13 residues. Germline V gene lookup returns CDR1 SEHNR and CDR2 FQNEAQ (reference sequence). Written as DNA, the CDR3 is TGTGCCAGCAACTCACAGGGGAACACTGAAGCTTTCTTT. Protein: CASNSQGNTEAFF.

V usage is TRBV27 and J usage is TRBJ2-2; D may be TRBD1 (5 bases). The V end lost 1 base, the J end lost 0 bases, and 12 bases lay between the germline ends. The length of the CDR3 is 17 residues. From germline, CDR1 is MNHEY and CDR2 SMNVEV (reference sequence). CDR3 in DNA: TGTGCCAGCAGTTTATTGGGGCAAACTGCGAACACCGGGGAGCTGTTTTTT. This encodes CASSLLGQTANTGELFF.

The chain joins TRBV20-1 to TRBJ2-7, with 8 bases lining up with TRBD1. V dropped 3 bases and J dropped 3; count of bases not matched to a gene: 10. There are 15 residues in the CDR3. CDR1 and CDR2 (germline): DFQATT, SNEGSKA (reference sequence). The CDR3 DNA reads TGCAGTGCTAGTTTCCCGAGGGGACAGGACTACGAGCAGTACTTC. Its protein is CSASFPRGQDYEQYF.

V gene TRBV7-9 combines with J gene TRBJ2-2, with D perhaps matching TRBD1 (5 bases). CDR1 and CDR2 from the germline V gene are SEHNR and FQNEAQ (reference sequence). There are 13 residues in the CDR3. Trimming took off 4 bases at V and 5 bases at J, with 8 bases between the two ends. The CDR3 nucleotides read TGTGCCAGCAGCTCCAGGGTAACCGGGGAGCTGTTTTTT. This encodes CASSSRVTGELFF.

Here the CDR3 DNA reads TGTGCCAGCAGCCTTGGGACAGTGAACACTGAAGCTTTCTTT. It specifies CASSLGTVNTEAFF. J is TRBJ1-1 and V is TRBV7-3, with 7 bases fitting TRBD1. V was clipped by 5 bases and J by 0 bases; unmatched bases: 3. This CDR3 has 14 amino acids. Per the germline V gene, CDR1 is SGHTA and CDR2 is FQGTGA.

The V gene is TRBV6-5, the J gene TRBJ1-4; 11 bases match TRBD1. The V segment lost 6 bases and the J segment 7 bases; nucleotides outside the gene matches: 7. From germline, CDR1 is MNHEY and CDR2 SVGAGI. There are 15 residues in the CDR3. CDR3 sequence: CASRDRGQFGEKLFF. The CDR3 DNA sequence: TGTGCCAGCAGGGACAGGGGGCAATTCGGTGAAAAACTGTTTTTT.

The chain employs TRBV7-9 and TRBJ2-5, with 13 bases identical to TRBD2. Trimming removed 5 bases from V and 2 bases from J; junction bases left unmatched: 5. CDR3 length: 16 residues. The germline CDR1 and CDR2 sequences are SEHNR and FQNEAQ (reference sequence). CDR3 sequence (DNA): TGTGCCAGCAGCGAGCGGACTAGCGGGGGACAAGAGACCCAGTACTTC. This codes for CASSERTSGGQETQYF.

The chain recombines TRBV6-2 or TRBV6-3 with TRBJ1-1; the D gene is possibly TRBD1 (5 bases). Trimming took off 2 bases at V and 4 bases at J, with 26 bases between the two ends. CDR3 length equals 19 residues. CDR1 is MNHEY, CDR2 SVGEGT, per germline. CDR3 in DNA: TGTGCCAGCAGTTACGAGCCGGACCTAGCAGGACGGGGGGGCACTGAAGCTTTCTTT. Its protein is CASSYEPDLAGRGGTEAFF.

This chain connects TRBV4-1 to TRBJ1-4, with 7 nucleotides matching TRBD1. Germline loops: CDR1 MGHRA, CDR2 YSYEKL. The CDR3 runs 17 residues. V trimming: 1 base; J trimming: 4 bases; junction bases outside the gene matches: 9. The CDR3 DNA follows: TGCGCCAGCAGCCAAGCCCTAGACAGGGCCCTTAATGAAAAACTGTTTTTT. It yields the protein CASSQALDRALNEKLFF.

The chain links TRBV28 to TRBJ2-5; TRBD1 is a possible D gene (6 bases). From germline, CDR1 is MDHEN and CDR2 SYDVKM. Trimming left V 1 base short and J 3 bases short, with 12 bases between. The CDR3 covers 15 residues. The CDR3 nucleotides are TGTGCCAGCAGTTTATCCGACAGGCGAAAAGAGACCCAGTACTTC. It codes for CASSLSDRRKETQYF.